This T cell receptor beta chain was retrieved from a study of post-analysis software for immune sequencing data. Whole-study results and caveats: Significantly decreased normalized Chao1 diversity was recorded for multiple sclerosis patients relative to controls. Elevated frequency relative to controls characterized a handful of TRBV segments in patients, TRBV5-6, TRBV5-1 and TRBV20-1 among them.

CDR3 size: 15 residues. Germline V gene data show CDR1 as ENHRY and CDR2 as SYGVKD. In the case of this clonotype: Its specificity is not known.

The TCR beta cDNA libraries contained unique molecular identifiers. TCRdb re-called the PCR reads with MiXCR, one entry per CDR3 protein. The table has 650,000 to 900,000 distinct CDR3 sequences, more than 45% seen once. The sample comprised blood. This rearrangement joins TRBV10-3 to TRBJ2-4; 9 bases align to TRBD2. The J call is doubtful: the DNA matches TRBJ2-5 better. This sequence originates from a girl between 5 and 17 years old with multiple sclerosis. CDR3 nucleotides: TGTGCCATGAGAAGAGGGACTAGCATCAAAGAGACCCAGTACTTC. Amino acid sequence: CAMRRGTSIKETQYF.